This T cell receptor beta chain was sequenced in a study of shared clonotypes between healthy human individuals. The length of the CDR3 is 15 residues. Unmatched junction bases numbered 10, after V lost 4 bases and J lost 6 bases. Germline lookup yields CDR1 MNHEY and CDR2 SMNVEV (reference sequence). This clone was seen repeatedly, ten times or more. This table comes from immunoSEQ multiplex PCR, and its TCRdb copy is limited to in-frame clones, with some not included. The table shows about 340,000 clones, with more than 60% occurring only once. This sequence originates from a man aged 30 to 45 in good health. Sequencing was done on a sample of memory CD4+ T cells sorted from blood. Described subset: CD45RA-negative fraction. The V gene is TRBV27, the J gene TRBJ1-2, with 8 bases lining up with TRBD1. In nucleotides, the CDR3 is TGTGCCAGCAGTTCCTGGGCACAGGGGGGGGATGGCTACACCTTC. As protein: CASSSWAQGGDGYTF.